The TCR beta chain described here comes from a study of human T cells and chemical hapten exposure. Study summary: Once 0.01% DPC had been applied to the upper back by patch test, readings were taken at 6 days. Mostly female, the patients presented with alopecia areata, totalis or universalis.

Source study methods: Ranging from roughly 20,000 to 750,000, TCR counts per sample had a median value of 95,638. A single record per CDR3 protein comes from TCRdb applying MiXCR to the RACE reads. TCRdb's processing, not the authors', yielded these V and J calls. The profile shows nearly 350,000 distinct CDR3 sequences, around 7% of them singletons. Indicated time point: patch test 1, 2 weeks after DPC sensitization. Treatment specified: therapeutic diphenylcyclopropenone sensitization with weekly scalp DPC. Blood sampling occurred before each patch-test application. Germline V gene data show CDR1 as MNHEY and CDR2 as SVGEGT. CDR3 size: 13 residues. Between the trimmed V and J ends, which lost 7 bases and 6 bases, there was a span of 15 bases.

The sequence was collected from a woman between 18 and 30 years old with alopecia areata. Some clones in this sample may be carry-over from other donors' samples. This chain uses TRBV6-2 or TRBV6-3 with TRBJ1-1; maybe TRBD1 (5 bases). This specimen was whole blood, taken in connection with sensitization to the hapten diphenylcyclopropenone (DPC). The CDR3 DNA reads as TGTGCCAGCACGCAACAGGTTTCCTCTGAAGCTTTCTTT. Its translation: CASTQQVSSEAFF.